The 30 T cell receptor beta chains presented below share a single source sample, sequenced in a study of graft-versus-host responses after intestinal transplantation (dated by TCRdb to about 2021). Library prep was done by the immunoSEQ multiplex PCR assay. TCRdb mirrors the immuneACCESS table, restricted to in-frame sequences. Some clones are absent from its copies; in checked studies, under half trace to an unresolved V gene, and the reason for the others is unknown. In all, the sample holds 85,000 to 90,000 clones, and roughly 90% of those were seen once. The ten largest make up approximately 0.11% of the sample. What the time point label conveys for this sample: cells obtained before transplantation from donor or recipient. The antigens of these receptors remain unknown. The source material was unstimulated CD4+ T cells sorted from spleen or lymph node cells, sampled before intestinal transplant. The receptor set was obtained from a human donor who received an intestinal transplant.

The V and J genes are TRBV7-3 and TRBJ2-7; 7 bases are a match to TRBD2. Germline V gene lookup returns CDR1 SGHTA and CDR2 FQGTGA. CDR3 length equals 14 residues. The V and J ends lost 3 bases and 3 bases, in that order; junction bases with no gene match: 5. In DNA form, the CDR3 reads TGTGCCAGCAGCTTGAGTGGCGGGGGCTACGAGCAGTACTTC. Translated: CASSLSGGGYEQYF.

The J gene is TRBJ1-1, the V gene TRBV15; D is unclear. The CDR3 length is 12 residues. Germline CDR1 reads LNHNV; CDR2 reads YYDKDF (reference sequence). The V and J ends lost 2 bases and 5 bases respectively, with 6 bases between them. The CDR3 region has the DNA TGTGCCACCAGCAGAAGAGGAACTGAAGCTTTCTTT. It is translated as CATSRRGTEAFF. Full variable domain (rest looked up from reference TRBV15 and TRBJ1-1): DAMVIQNPRYQVTQFGKPVTLSCSQTLNHNVMYWYQQKSSQAPKLLFHYYDKDFNNEADTPDNFQSRRPNTSFCFLDIRSPGLGDTAMYLCATSRRGTEAFFGQGTRLTVV.

The CDR3 nucleotides read TGCGCCAGCAGTGACTACACAGGGAACACTGAAGCTTTCTTT. Translated, it gives CASSDYTGNTEAFF. V and J are TRBV10-2 and TRBJ1-1; a weak D match, TRBD1 (5 bases). Germline CDR1 reads WSHSY; CDR2 reads SAAADI. The CDR3 covers 14 residues. Trimming took 3 bases from V and 1 from J, leaving 9 bases between them.

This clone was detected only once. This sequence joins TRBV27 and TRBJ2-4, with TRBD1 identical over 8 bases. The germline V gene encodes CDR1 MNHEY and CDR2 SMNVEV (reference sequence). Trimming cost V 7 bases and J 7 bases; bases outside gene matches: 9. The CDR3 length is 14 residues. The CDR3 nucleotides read TGTGCCAGCACCAACGGTGACAGGGGTAACATTCAGTACTTC. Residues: CASTNGDRGNIQYF.

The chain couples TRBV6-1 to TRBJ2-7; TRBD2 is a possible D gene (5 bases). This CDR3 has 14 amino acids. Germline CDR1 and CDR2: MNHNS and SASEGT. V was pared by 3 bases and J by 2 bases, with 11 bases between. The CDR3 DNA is TGTGCCAGCAGTGAGTTACGAGGGCCCTACGAGCAGTACTTC. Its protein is CASSELRGPYEQYF.

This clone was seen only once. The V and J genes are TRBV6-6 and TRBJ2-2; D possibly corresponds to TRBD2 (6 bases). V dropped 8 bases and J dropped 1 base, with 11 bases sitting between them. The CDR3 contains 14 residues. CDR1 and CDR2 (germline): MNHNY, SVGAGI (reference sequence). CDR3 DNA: TGTGCCAGCGGGGGAGCGGGGAACACCGGGGAGCTGTTTTTT. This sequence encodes CASGGAGNTGELFF.

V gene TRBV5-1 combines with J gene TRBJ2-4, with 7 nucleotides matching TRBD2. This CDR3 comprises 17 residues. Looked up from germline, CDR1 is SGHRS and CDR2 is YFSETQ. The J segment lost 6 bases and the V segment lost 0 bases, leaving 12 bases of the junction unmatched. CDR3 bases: TGCGCCAGCAGCTTGGTGGGGGGGGGTCGCCTCGGAAACATTCAGTACTTC. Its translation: CASSLVGGGRLGNIQYF.

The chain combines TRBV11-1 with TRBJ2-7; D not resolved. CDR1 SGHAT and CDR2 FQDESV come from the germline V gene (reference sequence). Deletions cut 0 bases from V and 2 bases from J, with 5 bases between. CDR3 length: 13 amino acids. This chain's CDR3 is CASSLAAPYEQYF. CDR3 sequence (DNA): TGTGCCAGCAGCTTAGCCGCGCCCTACGAGCAGTACTTC.

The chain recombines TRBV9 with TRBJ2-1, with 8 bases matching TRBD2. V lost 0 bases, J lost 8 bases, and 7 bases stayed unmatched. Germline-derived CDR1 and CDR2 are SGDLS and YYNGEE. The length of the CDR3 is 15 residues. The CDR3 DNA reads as TGTGCCAGCAGCGTAGCGGGGGGGCCGTGGGATGAGCAGTTCTTC. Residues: CASSVAGGPWDEQFF.

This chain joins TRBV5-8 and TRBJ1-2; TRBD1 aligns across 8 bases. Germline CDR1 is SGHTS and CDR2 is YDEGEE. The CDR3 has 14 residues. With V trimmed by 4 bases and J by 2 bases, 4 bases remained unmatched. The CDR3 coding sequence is TGTGCCAGCAGCCGGGACAGGTTAAACTATGGCTACACCTTC. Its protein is CASSRDRLNYGYTF. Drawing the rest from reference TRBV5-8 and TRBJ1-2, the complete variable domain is EAGVTQSPTHLIKTRGQQATLRCSPISGHTSVYWYQQALGLGLQFLLWYDEGEERNRGNFPPRFSGRQFPNYSSELNVNALELEDSALYLCASSRDRLNYGYTFGSGTRLTVV.

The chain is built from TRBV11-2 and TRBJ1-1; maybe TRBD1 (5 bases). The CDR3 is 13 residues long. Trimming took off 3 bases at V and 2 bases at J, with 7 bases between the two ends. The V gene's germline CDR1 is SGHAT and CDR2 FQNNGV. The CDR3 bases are TGTGCCAGCAGCTTGGGGGGAAACACTGAAGCTTTCTTT. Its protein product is CASSLGGNTEAFF.

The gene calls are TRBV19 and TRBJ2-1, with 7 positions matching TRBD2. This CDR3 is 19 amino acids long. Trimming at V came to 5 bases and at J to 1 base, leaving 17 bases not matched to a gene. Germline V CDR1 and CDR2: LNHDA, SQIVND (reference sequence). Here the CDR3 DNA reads TGTGCCAGTAGTCCAAGGGGAGGGGCCGGTGGACATTCCTACAATGAGCAGTTCTTC. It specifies CASSPRGGAGGHSYNEQFF. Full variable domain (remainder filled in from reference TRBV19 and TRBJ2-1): DGGITQSPKYLFRKEGQNVTLSCEQNLNHDAMYWYRQDPGQGLRLIYYSQIVNDFQKGDIAEGYSVSREKKESFPLTVTSAQKNPTAFYLCASSPRGGAGGHSYNEQFFGPGTRLTVL.

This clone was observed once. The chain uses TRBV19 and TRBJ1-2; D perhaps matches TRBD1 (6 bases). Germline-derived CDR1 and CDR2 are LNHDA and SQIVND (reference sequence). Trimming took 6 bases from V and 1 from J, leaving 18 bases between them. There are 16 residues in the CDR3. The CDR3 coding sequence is TGTGCCAGTAGACCCAACAGGGTACGCCTTAACTATGGCTACACCTTC. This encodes CASRPNRVRLNYGYTF.

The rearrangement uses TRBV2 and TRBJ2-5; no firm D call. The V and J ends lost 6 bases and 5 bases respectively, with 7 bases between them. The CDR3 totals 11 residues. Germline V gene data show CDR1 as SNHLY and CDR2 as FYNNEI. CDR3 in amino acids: CASSGRETQYF. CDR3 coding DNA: TGTGCCAGCAGCGGTCGGGAGACCCAGTACTTC.

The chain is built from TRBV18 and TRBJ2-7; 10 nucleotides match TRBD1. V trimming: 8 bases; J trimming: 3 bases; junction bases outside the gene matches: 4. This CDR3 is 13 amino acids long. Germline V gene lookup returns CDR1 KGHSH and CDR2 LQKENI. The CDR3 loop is CASTTGGLYEQYF. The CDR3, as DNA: TGTGCCAGCACGACAGGGGGCCTCTACGAGCAGTACTTC.

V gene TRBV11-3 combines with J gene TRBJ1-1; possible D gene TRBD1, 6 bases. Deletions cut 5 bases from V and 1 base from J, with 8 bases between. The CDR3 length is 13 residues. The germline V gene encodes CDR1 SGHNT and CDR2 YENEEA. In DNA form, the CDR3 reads TGTGCCAGCAGCCGGACAGAGAACACTGAAGCTTTCTTT. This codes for CASSRTENTEAFF.

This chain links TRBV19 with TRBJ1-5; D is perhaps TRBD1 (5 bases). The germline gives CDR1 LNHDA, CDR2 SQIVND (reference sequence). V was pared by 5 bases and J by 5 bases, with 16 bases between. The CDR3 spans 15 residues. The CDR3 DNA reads TGTGCCAGTAGTTTCACCCAGGGTGTTGATCAGCCCCAGCATTTT. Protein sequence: CASSFTQGVDQPQHF.

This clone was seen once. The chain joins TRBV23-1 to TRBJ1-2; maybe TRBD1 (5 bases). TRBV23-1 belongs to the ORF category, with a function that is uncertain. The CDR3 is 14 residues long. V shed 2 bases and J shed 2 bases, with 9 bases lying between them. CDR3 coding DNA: TGCGCCAGCAGTCAACGGGGGATCAACTATGGCTACACCTTC. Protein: CASSQRGINYGYTF.

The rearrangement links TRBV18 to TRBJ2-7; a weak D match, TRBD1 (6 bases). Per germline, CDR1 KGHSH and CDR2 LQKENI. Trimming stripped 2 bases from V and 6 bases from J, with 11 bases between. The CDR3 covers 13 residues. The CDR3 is CASSPFQGSEQYF. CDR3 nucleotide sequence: TGTGCCAGCTCACCATTCCAGGGGAGCGAGCAGTACTTC.

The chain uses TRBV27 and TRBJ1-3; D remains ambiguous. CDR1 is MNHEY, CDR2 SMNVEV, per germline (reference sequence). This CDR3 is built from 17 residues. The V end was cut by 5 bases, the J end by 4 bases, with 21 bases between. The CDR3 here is CASSPRVSSFIGNTIYF. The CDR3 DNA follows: TGTGCCAGCAGTCCCCGGGTCAGCTCGTTTATCGGAAACACCATATATTTT.

The CDR3 DNA reads TGTGCCAGCAGTTTACGCGGCAGCCGCACCTATAATTCACCCCTCCACTTT. This translates into CASSLRGSRTYNSPLHF. The gene calls are TRBV27 and TRBJ1-6; D call uncertain. Germline V gene sequence: CDR1 MNHEY, CDR2 SMNVEV (reference sequence). This CDR3 region has 17 residues. The V and J ends lost 2 bases and 2 bases respectively, with 13 bases between them.

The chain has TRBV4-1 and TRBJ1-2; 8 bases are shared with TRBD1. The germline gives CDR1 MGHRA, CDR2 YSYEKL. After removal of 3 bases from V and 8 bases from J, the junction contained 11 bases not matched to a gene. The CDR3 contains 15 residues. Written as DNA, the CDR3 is TGCGCCAGCAGCCAGGACAGGGATCTTCACAGGGGCTACACCTTC. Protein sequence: CASSQDRDLHRGYTF.

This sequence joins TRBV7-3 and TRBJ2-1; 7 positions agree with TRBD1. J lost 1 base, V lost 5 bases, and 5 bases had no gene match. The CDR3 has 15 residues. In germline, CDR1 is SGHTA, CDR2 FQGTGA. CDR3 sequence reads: CASSPGTASYNEQFF. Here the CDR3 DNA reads TGTGCCAGCAGCCCCGGGACAGCATCCTACAATGAGCAGTTCTTC.

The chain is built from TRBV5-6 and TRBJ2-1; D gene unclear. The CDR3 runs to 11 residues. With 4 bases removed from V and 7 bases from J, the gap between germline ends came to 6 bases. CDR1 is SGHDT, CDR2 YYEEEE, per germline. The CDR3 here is CASSVVNEQFF. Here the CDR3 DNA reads TGTGCCAGCAGCGTCGTAAATGAGCAGTTCTTC.

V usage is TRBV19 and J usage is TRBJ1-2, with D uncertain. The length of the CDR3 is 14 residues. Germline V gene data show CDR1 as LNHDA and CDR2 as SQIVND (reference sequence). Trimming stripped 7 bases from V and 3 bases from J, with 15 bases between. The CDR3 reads CASNPGGGDYGYTF. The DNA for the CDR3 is TGTGCCAGTAACCCGGGAGGTGGGGACTATGGCTACACCTTC.

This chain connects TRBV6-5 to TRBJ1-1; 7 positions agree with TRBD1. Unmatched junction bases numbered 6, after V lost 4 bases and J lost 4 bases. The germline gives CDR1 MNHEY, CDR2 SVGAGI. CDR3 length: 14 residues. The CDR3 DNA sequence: TGTGCCAGCAGTTGGATCAGGGGGTCCACTGAAGCTTTCTTT. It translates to CASSWIRGSTEAFF.

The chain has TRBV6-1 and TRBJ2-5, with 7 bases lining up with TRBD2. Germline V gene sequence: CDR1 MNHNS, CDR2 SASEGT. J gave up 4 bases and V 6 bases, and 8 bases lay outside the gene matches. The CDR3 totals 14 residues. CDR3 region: CASRPNGGGETQYF. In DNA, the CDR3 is TGTGCCAGCAGGCCTAATGGCGGGGGAGAGACCCAGTACTTC.

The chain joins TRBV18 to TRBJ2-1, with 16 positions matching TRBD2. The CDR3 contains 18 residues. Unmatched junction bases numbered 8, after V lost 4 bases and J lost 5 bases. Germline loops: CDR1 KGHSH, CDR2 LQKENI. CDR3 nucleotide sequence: TGTGCCAGCTCACGCGGGACTAGCGGGGGGGCCATCCACAATGAGCAGTTCTTC. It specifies CASSRGTSGGAIHNEQFF.

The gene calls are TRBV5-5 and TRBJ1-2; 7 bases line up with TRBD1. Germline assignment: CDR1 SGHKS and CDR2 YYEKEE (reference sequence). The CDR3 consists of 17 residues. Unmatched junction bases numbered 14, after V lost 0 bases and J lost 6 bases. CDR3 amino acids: CASSLVGAGGISNGYTF. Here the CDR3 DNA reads TGTGCCAGCAGCTTGGTGGGGGCAGGGGGAATTTCGAATGGCTACACCTTC.

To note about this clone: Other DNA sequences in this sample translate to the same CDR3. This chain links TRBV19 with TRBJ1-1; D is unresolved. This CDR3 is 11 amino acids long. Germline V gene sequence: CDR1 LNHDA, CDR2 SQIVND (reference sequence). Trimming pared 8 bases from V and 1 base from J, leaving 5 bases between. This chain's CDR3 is CASSRNTEAFF. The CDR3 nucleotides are TGTGCCAGTTCTCGGAACACTGAAGCTTTCTTT.